This entry lists 20 T cell receptor beta chains sequenced from one sample in a study of beta chain features in type 1 diabetes. Of the isolated RNA, all was reverse transcribed, and so the sequenced material was expressed TCRB transcripts. Using immunoSEQ multiplex PCR, the repertoire was profiled, and TCRdb retains in-frame clones only, with some absent. The sample has roughly 130,000 clones; about 9.2% are singletons. Sequenced sample: central memory CD4+ T cells from blood. Receptors were obtained from a man younger than 30 in good health.

This clone occurred a few times. The genes are TRBV4-3 and TRBJ1-6; 8 positions agree with TRBD1. V was pared by 4 bases and J by 7 bases, with 12 bases of the junction left unmatched. This CDR3 contains 17 residues. The germline V gene encodes CDR1 LGHNA and CDR2 YSLEER. The CDR3 region has the DNA TGCGCCAGCAGCCCAGGACCTATAGGACAGGGCAATTCACCCCTCCACTTT. It is translated as CASSPGPIGQGNSPLHF.

The chain couples TRBV7-8 to TRBJ2-3; a weak D match, TRBD2 (6 bases). V was shortened by 2 bases and J by 4 bases, with 13 bases between the two germline ends. This CDR3 has 15 amino acids. From germline, CDR1 is SGHVS and CDR2 FQNEAQ. The CDR3 loop reads CASSLSNPSADTQYF. CDR3 bases: TGTGCCAGCAGCTTATCCAACCCTAGCGCAGATACGCAGTATTTT.

The rearrangement joins TRBV2 to TRBJ2-7, with 7 bases lining up with TRBD1. Trimming at V came to 2 bases and at J to 10 bases, leaving 2 bases not matched to a gene. Germline V CDR1 and CDR2: SNHLY, FYNNEI. The CDR3 is 11 amino acids. This CDR3 reads CASSEKGAQYF. CDR3 coding DNA: TGTGCCAGCAGTGAAAAGGGGGCTCAGTACTTC.

This clone was counted a few times. The CDR3 protein is CASSQATGPVSENTIYF. The CDR3 bases are TGCGCCAGCAGCCAGGCGACAGGTCCGGTTTCTGAGAACACCATATATTTT. This sequence joins TRBV4-3 and TRBJ1-3; D possibly corresponds to TRBD1 (6 bases). Trimming cost V 3 bases and J 7 bases, with 22 bases left between them. The germline V gene has CDR1 LGHNA and CDR2 YSLEER. The CDR3 spans 17 residues.

This clone has just a few counts. V gene TRBV10-3 combines with J gene TRBJ2-1; perhaps TRBD2 as D (5 bases). Trimming stripped 2 bases from V and 11 bases from J, with 13 bases between. CDR1 is ENHRY, CDR2 SYGVKD, per germline. The CDR3 runs to 13 residues. CDR3: CAISEGGVKQQFF. CDR3 coding DNA: TGTGCCATCAGTGAGGGAGGCGTCAAACAGCAGTTCTTC.

This clone was observed a handful of times. This sequence joins TRBV5-1 and TRBJ2-5; 7 nucleotides align to TRBD1. The germline CDR1 and CDR2 sequences are SGHRS and YFSETQ. V shed 0 bases and J 0 bases; nucleotides not matched to a gene: 5. This CDR3 contains 16 residues. The CDR3 DNA reads as TGCGCCAGCAGCTTGGCGCGTGGGACAGACCAAGAGACCCAGTACTTC. It specifies CASSLARGTDQETQYF.

The CDR3 loop is CASSYSAVSGANVLTF. DNA of the CDR3: TGTGCCAGCAGTTACTCGGCAGTCTCTGGGGCCAACGTCCTGACTTTC. V gene TRBV6-5 combines with J gene TRBJ2-6; D remains unclear. Trimming removed 0 bases at V and 0 bases at J, with 6 bases between. Germline V gene lookup returns CDR1 MNHEY and CDR2 SVGAGI. The CDR3 is made up of 16 amino acids.

The rearrangement links TRBV6-5 to TRBJ2-6; TRBD1 matches at 7 bases. The CDR3 consists of 16 residues. Germline CDR1 is MNHEY and CDR2 is SVGAGI. With V trimmed by 1 base and J by 4 bases, 4 bases remained unmatched. The CDR3 DNA reads TGTGCCAGCAGTTACTTCAGGGGGTCCGGGGCCAACGTCCTGACTTTC. It yields the protein CASSYFRGSGANVLTF.

This clone was observed a handful of times. This chain links TRBV7-9 with TRBJ1-2; D not resolved. The V and J ends lost 7 bases and 2 bases respectively, with 14 bases between them. Germline lookup yields CDR1 SEHNR and CDR2 FQNEAQ (reference sequence). The CDR3 consists of 14 residues. In nucleotides, the CDR3 is TGTGCCAGCACCTCGGCGGGGTTAAACTATGGCTACACCTTC. Protein: CASTSAGLNYGYTF.

This clone has only a few counts. The V call is TRBV30, the J call TRBJ1-6; D remains ambiguous. The CDR3 is 15 amino acids. Trimming pared 1 base from V and 6 bases from J, leaving 13 bases between. Germline CDR1 and CDR2: GTSNPN and SVGIG (reference sequence). The CDR3 DNA reads TGTGCCTGGAGTGGCAGACAAGGATTTAATTCACCCCTCCACTTT. Translating gives CAWSGRQGFNSPLHF.

This clone was picked up a small number of times. V is TRBV7-2 and J is TRBJ2-7; 9 bases fit TRBD2. The CDR3 sequence is 17 residues long. Losses at the gene ends were 1 base for V and 2 bases for J; bases not matched to a gene: 9. Germline V gives CDR1 SGHTA, CDR2 FQGNSA. The CDR3 loop reads CASSLEYSGGPPYEQYF. CDR3 DNA: TGTGCCAGCAGCTTAGAGTACAGCGGGGGGCCTCCCTACGAGCAGTACTTC.

This clone was counted only a few times. The rearrangement joins TRBV6-1 to TRBJ1-5; weak D call: TRBD1 (5 bases). V lost 6 bases and J 3 bases, leaving 9 bases between the germline ends. Germline CDR1 is MNHNS and CDR2 is SASEGT. CDR3 size: 13 residues. The CDR3 region has the DNA TGTGCCAGCAGGGGGACTAACAATCAGCCCCAGCATTTT. Translating gives CASRGTNNQPQHF.

This rearrangement joins TRBV7-3 to TRBJ2-3, with TRBD2 identical over 13 bases. Unmatched junction bases numbered 4, after V lost 3 bases and J lost 4 bases. Germline V gene sequence: CDR1 SGHTA, CDR2 FQGTGA. The CDR3 spans 16 residues. The DNA for the CDR3 is TGTGCCAGCAGCTTGGGGACTAGCGGGGCTGCAGATACGCAGTATTTT. Residues: CASSLGTSGAADTQYF.

This clone was seen a handful of times. The chain has TRBV18 and TRBJ2-1; D gene unclear. The CDR3 totals 13 residues. Trimming took 3 bases from V and 4 from J, leaving 7 bases between them. CDR1 is KGHSH, CDR2 LQKENI, per germline. The CDR3 DNA follows: TGTGCCAGCTCACCCGGGTCATACAATGAGCAGTTCTTC. Translating gives CASSPGSYNEQFF.

In this sample, this clone turned up a few times. This chain links TRBV2 with TRBJ2-1, with 8 bases lining up with TRBD2. J lost 6 bases, V lost 4 bases, and 5 bases had no gene match. CDR1 SNHLY and CDR2 FYNNEI come from the germline V gene. The CDR3 has 14 amino acids. CDR3 sequence: CASSGTSSSNEQFF. CDR3 nucleotides: TGTGCCAGCAGTGGGACTAGCTCAAGCAATGAGCAGTTCTTC.

This clone was seen at least ten times. The chain uses TRBV7-9 and TRBJ1-2; D call uncertain. Germline CDR1 is SEHNR and CDR2 is FQNEAQ (reference sequence). Trimming took off 7 bases at V and 4 bases at J, with 22 bases between the two ends. There are 16 residues in the CDR3. The CDR3 sequence: CASIRSLTRRSYGYTF. The CDR3 DNA is TGTGCCAGCATCCGATCCCTTACGAGGAGGAGCTATGGCTACACCTTC.

The DNA for the CDR3 is TGCGCCAGCAGCTTGGATCAGGGAACCTACGAGCAGTACTTC. This translates into CASSLDQGTYEQYF. The chain joins TRBV5-1 to TRBJ2-7; a possible D gene is TRBD1 (5 bases). Germline V CDR1 and CDR2: SGHRS, YFSETQ. The CDR3 consists of 14 residues. Trimming cost V 0 bases and J 2 bases, with 9 bases left between them.

The chain employs TRBV7-2 and TRBJ1-2, with 7 nucleotides matching TRBD1. This CDR3 contains 13 residues. V lost 3 bases to trimming and J lost 6 bases; unmatched junction nucleotides: 4. Per the germline V gene, CDR1 is SGHTA and CDR2 is FQGNSA. DNA for the CDR3: TGTGCCAGCAGCTTCGACAGGGACCATGGCTACACCTTC. This sequence encodes CASSFDRDHGYTF. The full variable domain, its missing parts supplied by reference TRBV7-2 and TRBJ1-2, is GAGVSQSPSNKVTEKGKDVELRCDPISGHTALYWYRQSLGQGLEFLIYFQGNSAPDKSGLPSDRFSAERTGGSVSTLTIQRTQQEDSAVYLCASSFDRDHGYTFGSGTRLTVV.

This clone was counted only a few times. The chain is built from TRBV2 and TRBJ2-1; TRBD2 might be the D (7 bases). Germline V gene lookup returns CDR1 SNHLY and CDR2 FYNNEI. The CDR3 consists of 13 residues. V lost 11 bases and J lost 10, with 21 bases in between. The CDR3 sequence: CALGGGSFREQFF. The CDR3 nucleotides read TGTGCCCTAGGGGGGGGCTCCTTTCGGGAGCAGTTCTTC.

This clone was picked up a small number of times. The gene calls are TRBV7-2 and TRBJ2-2, with 12 bases fitting TRBD2. The V gene end was trimmed by 5 bases and the J gene end by 7 bases; junction bases not matched to a gene: 11. Looked up from germline, CDR1 is SGHTA and CDR2 is FQGNSA. The CDR3 consists of 17 residues. The CDR3 DNA is TGTGCCAGCAGCCAAGATCCTAGCGGGGGGGCGAGCGGGGAGCTGTTTTTT. As protein: CASSQDPSGGASGELFF.